This T cell receptor (beta chain) was captured in a study of T cell responses to AZD1222 COVID-19 vaccine. Study context: The study pooled second doses at about 4 or about 12 weeks. The study, taken as a whole, reports: Spike-specific TCRs gained breadth and depth after people received two AZD1222 doses. White British ancestry dominated among donors, who included more females, and clonal diversity was possibly underestimated. Only after the peak T cell response were repertoires sampled.

Here immunoSEQ multiplex PCR was the method, and the copy in TCRdb shows in-frame clones only, minus some. In the table there are 150,000 or so clones, more than 85% of which are singletons. Details on this clone: Its antigen is not identified.

The sequence came from an adult in good health. The source material was peripheral blood, sampled on day 0 of AZD1222 vaccination.

For the CDR3, the DNA is TGTGCCAGCAGCCTACCCTCCCTAATGGATCAGCCCCAGCATTTT. Amino acids: CASSLPSLMDQPQHF. This rearrangement joins TRBV6-2 or TRBV6-3 to TRBJ1-5; no clear D gene. Looked up from germline, CDR1 is MNHEY and CDR2 is SVGEGT. V was clipped by 6 bases and J by 5 bases, with 17 bases between them. This CDR3 spans 15 amino acids.